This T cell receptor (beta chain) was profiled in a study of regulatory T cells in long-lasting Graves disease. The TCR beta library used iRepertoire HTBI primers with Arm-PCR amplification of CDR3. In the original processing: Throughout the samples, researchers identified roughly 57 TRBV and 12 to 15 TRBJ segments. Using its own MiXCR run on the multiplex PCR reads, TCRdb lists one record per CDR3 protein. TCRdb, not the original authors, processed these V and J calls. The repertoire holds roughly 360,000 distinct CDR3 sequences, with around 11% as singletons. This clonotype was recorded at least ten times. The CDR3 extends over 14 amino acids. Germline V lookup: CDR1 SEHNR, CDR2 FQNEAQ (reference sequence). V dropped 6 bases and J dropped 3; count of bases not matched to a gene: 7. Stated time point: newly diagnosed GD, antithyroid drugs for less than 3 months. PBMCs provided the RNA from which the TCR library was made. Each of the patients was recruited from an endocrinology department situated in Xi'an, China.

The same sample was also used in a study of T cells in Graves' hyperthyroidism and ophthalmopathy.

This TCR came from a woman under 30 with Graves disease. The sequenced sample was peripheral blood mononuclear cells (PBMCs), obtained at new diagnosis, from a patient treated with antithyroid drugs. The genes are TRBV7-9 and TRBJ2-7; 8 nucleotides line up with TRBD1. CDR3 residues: CASSFGQGLYEQYF. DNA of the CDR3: TGTGCCAGCAGTTTCGGACAGGGCCTCTACGAGCAGTACTTC.